This TCR beta chain stems from a study of identical twins. CDR3 length: 14 amino acids. The germline CDR1 and CDR2 sequences are SGHAT and FQNNGV. Trimming took off 1 base at V and 6 bases at J, with 10 bases between the two ends. A template switching step contributed a universal primer site, while unique molecular identifiers were present in the cDNA. MiXCR, run by TCRdb on the 5' RACE reads, gives a single entry per CDR3 protein. Of hundreds of thousands of distinct CDR3 sequences in the sample, approximately 9% are singletons; the top ten hold 4.5% to 5.5%. Concerning this clonotype itself: What it recognizes is unknown.

Points from the study as a whole: Beta out-of-frame twin sharing showed a weaker excess. There was more out-of-frame TCR alpha sharing in monozygotic twins than models estimated. Cord blood's abundant beta clonotypes had fewer insertions, unlike memory repertoires.

J is TRBJ2-1 and V is TRBV11-2; D possibly corresponds to TRBD2 (5 bases). The specimen sequenced was memory (CD45RO+) T cells sorted from blood. The TCR was taken from a woman younger than 35 in good health. CDR3: CASSLGPSINEQFF. CDR3 sequence (DNA): TGTGCCAGCAGCTTAGGCCCTAGCATCAATGAGCAGTTCTTC.